This TCR beta chain was found in a study of regulatory T cells in long-lasting Graves disease. Turning to the study itself: By definition, persistent Graves' disease involved antithyroid drugs for over 5 years alongside positive TSH receptor antibodies.

The time point denotes: persistent/refractory GD, antithyroid drugs over 5 years with positive TRAb. The TCR library was prepared using RNA isolated from PBMCs. TCR beta libraries were built with iRepertoire HTBI primers and Arm-PCR of CDR3 regions. TCRdb itself ran the multiplex PCR reads through MiXCR, one entry per CDR3 protein. In the table there are about 310,000 distinct CDR3 sequences, around 21% of which are singletons. This CDR3 region has 14 residues. Germline V gives CDR1 WNHNN, CDR2 SYGVQD (reference sequence). Deletions cut 3 bases from V and 9 bases from J, with 15 bases between. The clonotype comes from a female donor with Graves disease. The chain recombines TRBV10-1 with TRBJ2-1, with D possibly matching TRBD2 (6 bases). Sample: peripheral blood mononuclear cells (PBMCs), taken when the disease was refractory, from a patient treated with antithyroid drugs. In DNA, the CDR3 is TGCGCCAGCAGTGAAACCCGGGACTCGATTGAGCAGTTCTTC. Amino acid sequence: CASSETRDSIEQFF.